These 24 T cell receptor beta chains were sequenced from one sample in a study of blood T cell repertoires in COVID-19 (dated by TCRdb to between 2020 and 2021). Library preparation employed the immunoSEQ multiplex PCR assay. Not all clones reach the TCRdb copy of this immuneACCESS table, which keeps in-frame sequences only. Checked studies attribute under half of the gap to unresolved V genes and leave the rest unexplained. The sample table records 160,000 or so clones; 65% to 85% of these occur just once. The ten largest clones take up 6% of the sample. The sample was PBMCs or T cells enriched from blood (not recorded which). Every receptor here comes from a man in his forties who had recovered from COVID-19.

The CDR3 region is CASSLAGGGEAFF. The CDR3 bases are TGTGCCAGCAGCTTAGCGGGTGGCGGTGAAGCTTTCTTT. The V call is TRBV7-6, the J call TRBJ1-1, with D hard to call. In germline, CDR1 is SGHVS, CDR2 FNYEAQ. V gave up 0 bases and J gave up 7 bases, with 9 bases separating them. The CDR3 contains 13 residues.

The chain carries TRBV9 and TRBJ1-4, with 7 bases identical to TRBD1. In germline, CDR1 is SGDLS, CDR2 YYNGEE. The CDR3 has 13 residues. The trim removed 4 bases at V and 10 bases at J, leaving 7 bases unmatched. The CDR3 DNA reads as TGTGCCAGCAGCATCGACAGGGACGGAAAACTGTTTTTT. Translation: CASSIDRDGKLFF.

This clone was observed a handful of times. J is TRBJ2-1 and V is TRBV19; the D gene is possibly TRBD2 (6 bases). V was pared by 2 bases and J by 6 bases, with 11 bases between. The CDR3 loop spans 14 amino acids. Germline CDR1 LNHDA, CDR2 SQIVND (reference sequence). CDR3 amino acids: CASSIYLGLNEQFF. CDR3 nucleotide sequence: TGTGCCAGTAGTATATATCTGGGACTCAATGAGCAGTTCTTC. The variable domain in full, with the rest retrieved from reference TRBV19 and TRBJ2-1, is DGGITQSPKYLFRKEGQNVTLSCEQNLNHDAMYWYRQDPGQGLRLIYYSQIVNDFQKGDIAEGYSVSREKKESFPLTVTSAQKNPTAFYLCASSIYLGLNEQFFGPGTRLTVL.

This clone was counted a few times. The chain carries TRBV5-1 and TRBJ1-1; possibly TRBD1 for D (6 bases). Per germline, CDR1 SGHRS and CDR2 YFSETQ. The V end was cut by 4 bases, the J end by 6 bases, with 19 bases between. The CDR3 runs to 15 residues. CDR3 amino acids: CASSLMGAVGSEAFF. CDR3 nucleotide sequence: TGCGCCAGCAGCCTCATGGGGGCAGTAGGGTCTGAAGCTTTCTTT.

In DNA, the CDR3 is TGTGCCAGCAGCTTAGCTGCCGGGACGAACACCGGGGAGCTGTTTTTT. Protein product: CASSLAAGTNTGELFF. This chain uses TRBV7-9 with TRBJ2-2; D may be TRBD2 (5 bases). The germline V and J ends were trimmed by 0 bases and 0 bases, with 8 bases remaining between them. This CDR3 spans 16 amino acids. Germline CDR1 and CDR2: SEHNR and FQNEAQ (reference sequence).

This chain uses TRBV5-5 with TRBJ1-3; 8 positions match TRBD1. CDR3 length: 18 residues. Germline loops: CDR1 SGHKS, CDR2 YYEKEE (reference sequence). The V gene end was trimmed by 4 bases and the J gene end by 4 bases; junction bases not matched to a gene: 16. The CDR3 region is CASSHRPAGGEEGNTIYF. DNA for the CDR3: TGTGCCAGCAGCCATCGCCCCGCAGGGGGCGAGGAAGGAAACACCATATATTTT.

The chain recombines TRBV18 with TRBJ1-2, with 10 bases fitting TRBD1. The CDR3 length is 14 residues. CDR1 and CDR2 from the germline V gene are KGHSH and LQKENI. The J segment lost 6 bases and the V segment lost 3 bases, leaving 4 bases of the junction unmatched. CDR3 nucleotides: TGTGCCAGCTCACCCGCCGGGACAGGGGATGGCTACACCTTC. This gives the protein CASSPAGTGDGYTF.

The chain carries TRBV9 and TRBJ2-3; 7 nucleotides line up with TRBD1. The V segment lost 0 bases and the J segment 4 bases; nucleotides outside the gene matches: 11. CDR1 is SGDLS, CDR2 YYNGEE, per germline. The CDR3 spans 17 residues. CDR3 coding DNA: TGTGCCAGCAGCGTAGGGGCCCAACAGGGGCGGTCAGATACGCAGTATTTT. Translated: CASSVGAQQGRSDTQYF. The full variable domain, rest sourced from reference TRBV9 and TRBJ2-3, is DSGVTQTPKHLITATGQRVTLRCSPRSGDLSVYWYQQSLDQGLQFLIQYYNGEERAKGNILERFSAQQFPDLHSELNLSSLELGDSALYFCASSVGAQQGRSDTQYFGPGTRLTVL.

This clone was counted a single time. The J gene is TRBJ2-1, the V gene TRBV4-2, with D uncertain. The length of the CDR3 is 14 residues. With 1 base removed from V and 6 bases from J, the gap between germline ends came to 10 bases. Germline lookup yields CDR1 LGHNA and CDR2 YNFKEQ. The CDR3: CASSQVSVANEQFF. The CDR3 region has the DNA TGTGCCAGCAGCCAAGTAAGCGTGGCCAATGAGCAGTTCTTC.

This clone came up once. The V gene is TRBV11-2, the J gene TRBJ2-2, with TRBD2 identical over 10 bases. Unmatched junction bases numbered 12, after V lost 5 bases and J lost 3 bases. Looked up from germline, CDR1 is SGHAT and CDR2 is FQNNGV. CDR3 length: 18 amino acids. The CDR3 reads CASSHGPSGGPYTGELFF. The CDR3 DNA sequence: TGTGCCAGCAGCCACGGCCCTAGCGGGGGCCCATACACCGGGGAGCTGTTTTTT.

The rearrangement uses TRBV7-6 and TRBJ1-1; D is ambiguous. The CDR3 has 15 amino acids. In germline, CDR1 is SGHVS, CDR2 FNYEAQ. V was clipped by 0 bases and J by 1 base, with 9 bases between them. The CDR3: CASSLAERENTEAFF. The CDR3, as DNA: TGTGCCAGCAGCTTAGCGGAGCGTGAGAACACTGAAGCTTTCTTT.

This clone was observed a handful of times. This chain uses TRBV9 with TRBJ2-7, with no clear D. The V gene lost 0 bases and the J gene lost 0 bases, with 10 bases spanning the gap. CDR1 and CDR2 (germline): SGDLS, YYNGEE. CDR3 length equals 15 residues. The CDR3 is CASSVEPGSSYEQYF. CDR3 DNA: TGTGCCAGCAGCGTAGAGCCAGGCAGCTCCTACGAGCAGTACTTC.

CDR3 residues: CASRPGEGEYRYQETQYF. For the CDR3, the DNA is TGCGCCAGCAGACCGGGAGAGGGCGAGTACAGGTACCAAGAGACCCAGTACTTC. The V gene is TRBV5-1, the J gene TRBJ2-5; TRBD2 is a possible D gene (6 bases). The CDR3 runs 18 residues. Germline CDR1 SGHRS, CDR2 YFSETQ. Trimming left V 5 bases short and J 0 bases short, with 23 bases between.

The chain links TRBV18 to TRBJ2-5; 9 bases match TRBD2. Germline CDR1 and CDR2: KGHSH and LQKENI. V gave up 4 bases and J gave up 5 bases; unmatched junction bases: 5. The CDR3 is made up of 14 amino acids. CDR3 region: CASSRTSVGETQYF. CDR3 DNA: TGTGCCAGCTCACGGACTAGCGTGGGGGAGACCCAGTACTTC.

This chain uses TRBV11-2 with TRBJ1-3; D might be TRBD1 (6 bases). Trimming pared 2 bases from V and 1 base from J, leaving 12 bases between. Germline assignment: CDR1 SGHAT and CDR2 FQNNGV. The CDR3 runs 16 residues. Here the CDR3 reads CASSLRRQESGNTIYF. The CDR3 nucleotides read TGTGCCAGCAGCTTAAGGAGACAGGAGTCTGGAAACACCATATATTTT.

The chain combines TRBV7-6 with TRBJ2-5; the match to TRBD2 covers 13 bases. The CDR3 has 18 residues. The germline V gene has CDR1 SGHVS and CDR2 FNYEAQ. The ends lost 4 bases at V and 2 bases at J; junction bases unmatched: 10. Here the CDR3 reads CASSSARTSGGLQETQYF. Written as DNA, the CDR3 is TGTGCCAGCAGCTCTGCTCGGACTAGCGGGGGCCTTCAAGAGACCCAGTACTTC.

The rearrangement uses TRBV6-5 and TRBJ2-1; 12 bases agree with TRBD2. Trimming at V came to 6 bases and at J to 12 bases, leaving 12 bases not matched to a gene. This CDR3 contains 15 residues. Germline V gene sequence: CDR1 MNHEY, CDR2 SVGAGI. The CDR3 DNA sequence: TGTGCCAGCAGAGGACTAGCGGGAATAAAAGACGGGCAGTTCTTC. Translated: CASRGLAGIKDGQFF.

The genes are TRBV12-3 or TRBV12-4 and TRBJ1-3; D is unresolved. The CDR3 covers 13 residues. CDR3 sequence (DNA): TGTGCTTCGGCAGGTGACTCTGGAAACACCATATATTTT. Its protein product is CASAGDSGNTIYF.

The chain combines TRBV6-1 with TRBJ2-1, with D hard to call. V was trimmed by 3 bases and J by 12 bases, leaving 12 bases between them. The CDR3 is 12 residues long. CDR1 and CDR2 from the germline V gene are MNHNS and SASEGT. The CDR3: CASSESNSRQFF. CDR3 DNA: TGTGCCAGCAGTGAGTCCAACAGTCGGCAGTTCTTC.

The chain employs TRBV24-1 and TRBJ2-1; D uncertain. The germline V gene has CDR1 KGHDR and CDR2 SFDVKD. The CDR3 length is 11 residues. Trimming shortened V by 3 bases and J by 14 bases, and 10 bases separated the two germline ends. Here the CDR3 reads CATSDERGEFF. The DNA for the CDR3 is TGTGCCACCAGTGATGAGCGCGGTGAGTTCTTC.

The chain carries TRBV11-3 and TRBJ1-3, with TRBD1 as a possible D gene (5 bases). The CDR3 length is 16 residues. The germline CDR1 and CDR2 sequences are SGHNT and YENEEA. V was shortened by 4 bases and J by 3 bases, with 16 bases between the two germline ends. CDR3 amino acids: CASSSSGGSFGNTIYF. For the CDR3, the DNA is TGTGCCAGCAGCTCGTCCGGGGGATCCTTTGGAAACACCATATATTTT. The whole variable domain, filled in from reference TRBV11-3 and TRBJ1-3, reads EAGVVQSPRYKIIEKKQPVAFWCNPISGHNTLYWYLQNLGQGPELLIRYENEEAVDDSQLPKDRFSAERLKGVDSTLKIQPAELGDSAVYLCASSSSGGSFGNTIYFGEGSWLTVV.

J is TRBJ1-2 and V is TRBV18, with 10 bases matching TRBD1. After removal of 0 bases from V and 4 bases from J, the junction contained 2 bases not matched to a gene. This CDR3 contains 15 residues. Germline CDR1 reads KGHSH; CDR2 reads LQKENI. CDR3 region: CASSPPGDRGYGYTF. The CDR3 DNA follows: TGTGCCAGCTCACCACCTGGGGACAGGGGCTATGGCTACACCTTC.

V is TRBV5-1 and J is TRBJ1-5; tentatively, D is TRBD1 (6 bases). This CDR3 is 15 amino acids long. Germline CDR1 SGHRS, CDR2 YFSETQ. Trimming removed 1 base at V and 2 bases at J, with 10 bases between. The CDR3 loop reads CASSLQGHGNQPQHF. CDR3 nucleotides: TGCGCCAGCAGCTTGCAGGGACATGGCAATCAGCCCCAGCATTTT.

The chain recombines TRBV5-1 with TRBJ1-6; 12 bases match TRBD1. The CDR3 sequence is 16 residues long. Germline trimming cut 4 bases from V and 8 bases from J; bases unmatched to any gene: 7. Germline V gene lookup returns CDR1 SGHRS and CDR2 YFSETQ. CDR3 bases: TGCGCCAGCAGCCAACGGGACAGGGGGCAGGATTCACCCCTCCACTTT. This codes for CASSQRDRGQDSPLHF.